Sequencing of this T cell receptor beta chain was carried out in a study of cytomegalovirus exposure and HLA in healthy donors. The PCR was carried out with 60 Vbeta primers and 13 Jbeta primers. TCRdb's copy holds only in-frame clones and misses some; the assay was immunoSEQ multiplex PCR. The sample yields about 160,000 clones, 87% seen once. Notes on this clone: The sample holds other DNA sequences that translate to the same CDR3.

The TCR comes from a woman aged 25-40 years in good health and CMV-seronegative. The source material was PBMCs.

In nucleotides, the CDR3 is TGCAGCGTTATTTTCAGGGACACTGAAGCTTTCTTT. Translating gives CSVIFRDTEAFF. This sequence joins TRBV29-1 and TRBJ1-1, with TRBD1 as a possible D gene (5 bases). Per the germline V gene, CDR1 is SQVTM and CDR2 is ANQGSEA. This CDR3 is 12 amino acids long. Deletions cut 5 bases from V and 3 bases from J, with 10 bases between.